Listed below are T cell receptor beta chains from one sample, sequenced in a study of blood T cell repertoires in COVID-19. Repertoires were generated with immunoSEQ multiplex PCR, while TCRdb's copy carries only in-frame clones and drops some. The sample lists roughly 190,000 clones; roughly 83% were seen once. Sequencing input: PBMCs or T cells enriched from blood (not recorded which). These receptors all stem from a woman aged 25 to 39 who had recovered from COVID-19. Each CDR3 is given without its conserved first and last residue. Each record gives: V gene, clone size, J gene, CDR3 protein. Not every row has a clone size; where given, it reads once, few, many or a size class.

>TRBV7-6|once|TRBJ1-2
ASSAIGDRGQMANYGYT
>TRBV3-1/TRBV3-2|-|TRBJ1-2
ASSPTGTRSGYT
>TRBV4-1|once|TRBJ1-1
ASSRQPGTGSSLNTEAF
>TRBV19|-|TRBJ1-5
ASSIVTIQVSNQPQH
>TRBV5-4|-|TRBJ2-3
ASSLEILAGGPSDTQY
>TRBV5-5|few|TRBJ2-3
ASRTAGTGGADTQY
>TRBV9|-|TRBJ2-7
ASSVLGTSGSHEQY
>TRBV5-4|-|TRBJ2-1
ASSQRDRPYNEQF
>TRBV7-6|-|TRBJ2-3
ASSLSNGRAPDTQY
>TRBV29-1|-|TRBJ2-1
SVSASGFSYNEQF
>TRBV7-9|-|TRBJ1-2
ASYMTGDGYT
>TRBV7-8|-|TRBJ1-6
ASSLYPGQGKGSPLH
>TRBV5-5|-|TRBJ2-7
ASSRSPGNEQY
>TRBV28|once|TRBJ2-1
ASSKKPGLYF
>TRBV21-1|-|TRBJ1-2
ARLGLGYT
>TRBV9|-|TRBJ2-1
ASSLTSGRAGYNEQF
>TRBV5-1|-|TRBJ2-7
ASTSRPSYEQY
>TRBV29-1|-|TRBJ1-3
SVGQGTGNTIY
>TRBV27|-|TRBJ1-5
ASSFRTGDQPQH
>TRBV18|-|TRBJ2-2
ASSPGRVTGELF
>TRBV7-2|-|TRBJ1-1
ASSPYRTENTEAF
>TRBV27|once|TRBJ1-2
ASRRHGVNYGYT
>TRBV28|-|TRBJ1-5
ASNRGERINQPQH
>TRBV19|-|TRBJ1-3
ASSITGVSGNTIY
>TRBV28|-|TRBJ1-5
ASILRGHQPQH
>TRBV9|-|TRBJ2-7
ASSKQGATSYEQY
>TRBV29-1|-|TRBJ2-7
SARGLAGVFSYEQY
>TRBV21-1|-|TRBJ2-1
ASSPTGQGENGEQF
>TRBV9|-|TRBJ2-7
ASSDPLQPGTSGQYEQY
>TRBV11-2|-|TRBJ2-1
ASSLVGAGGTSNNEQF
>TRBV6-6|-|TRBJ2-2
ASSSTGTSVPGELF
>TRBV21-1|-|TRBJ2-1
ASSKALTSHSSNEQF
>TRBV2|few|TRBJ1-5
ASGQSYSNQPQH
>TRBV12-2|-|TRBJ2-5
ASRLTGTSGFQETQY
>TRBV28|-|TRBJ1-5
ASSLQGQGSQPQH
>TRBV2|-|TRBJ1-1
ASRTPGQGASDTEAF
>TRBV2|-|TRBJ2-3
ASSVQVLPGDTQY
>TRBV5-1|few|TRBJ1-6
ASRVLGQVGNSPLH
>TRBV5-6|-|TRBJ1-6
ASSFGDRENSPLH
>TRBV7-2|-|TRBJ1-5
ASRDSTGNQPQH
>TRBV11-2|-|TRBJ2-3
ASSPSGTDTQY